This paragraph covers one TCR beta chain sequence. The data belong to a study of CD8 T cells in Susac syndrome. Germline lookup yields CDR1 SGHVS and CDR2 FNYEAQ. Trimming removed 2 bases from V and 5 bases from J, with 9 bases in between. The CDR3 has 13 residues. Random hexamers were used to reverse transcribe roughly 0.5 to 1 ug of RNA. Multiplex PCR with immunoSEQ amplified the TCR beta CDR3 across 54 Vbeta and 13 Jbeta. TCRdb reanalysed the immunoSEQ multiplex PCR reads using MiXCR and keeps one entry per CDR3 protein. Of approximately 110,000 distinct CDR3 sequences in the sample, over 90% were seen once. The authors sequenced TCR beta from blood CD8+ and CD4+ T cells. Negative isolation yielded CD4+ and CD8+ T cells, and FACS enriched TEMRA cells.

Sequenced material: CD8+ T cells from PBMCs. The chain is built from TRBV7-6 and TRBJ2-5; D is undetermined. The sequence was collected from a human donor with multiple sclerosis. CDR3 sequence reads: CASSLNKWETQYF. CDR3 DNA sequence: TGTGCCAGCAGCTTAAATAAGTGGGAGACCCAGTACTTC.